This T cell receptor (beta chain) comes out of a study of CD8+ T cells in alopecia areata. Germline assignment: CDR1 SGHTA and CDR2 FQGNSA. V was shortened by 5 bases and J by 0 bases, with 11 bases between the two germline ends. The CDR3 runs to 15 residues. Treatment denoted: oral pan-JAK inhibitor, 5-10 mg twice daily. In each case, RNA was isolated and then reverse transcribed into cDNA as the sequencing template. This table comes from immunoSEQ multiplex PCR, and its TCRdb copy is limited to in-frame clones, with some not included. The data hold 100,000 to 120,000 clones, with 50% to 65% observed a single time.

This TCR was recovered from a human donor with alopecia areata. The V and J genes are TRBV7-2 and TRBJ1-5; the D gene is possibly TRBD1 (6 bases). The specimen comprised CD4+ T cells sorted from blood, sampled at week 24, from a patient treated with tofacitinib. The CDR3 DNA reads as TGTGCCAGCAGCAGAGGGGGGTATAGCAATCAGCCCCAGCATTTT. This codes for CASSRGGYSNQPQHF.